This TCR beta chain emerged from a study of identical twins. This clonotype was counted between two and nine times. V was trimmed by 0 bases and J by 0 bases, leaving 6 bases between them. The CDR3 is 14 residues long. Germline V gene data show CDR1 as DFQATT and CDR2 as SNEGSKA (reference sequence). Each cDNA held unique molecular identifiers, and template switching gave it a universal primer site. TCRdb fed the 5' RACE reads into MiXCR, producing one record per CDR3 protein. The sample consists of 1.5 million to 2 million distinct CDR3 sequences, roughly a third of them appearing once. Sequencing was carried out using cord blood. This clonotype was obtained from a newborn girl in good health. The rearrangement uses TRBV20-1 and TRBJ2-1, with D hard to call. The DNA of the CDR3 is TGCAGTGCTAGAGATTACGGCTCCTACAATGAGCAGTTCTTC. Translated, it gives CSARDYGSYNEQFF.